Below, one TCR beta chain is given with its context. As yet, its antigen is unknown. This sample is drawn from a study of CXCR3-negative and CXCR3-positive naive CD8 T cells. CDR1 MGHDK and CDR2 SYGVNS come from the germline V gene. The CDR3 extends over 17 amino acids. Study results and limitations: Naive cells, whether CXCR3-negative or CXCR3-positive, had similar TRBV-TRBJ usage, while memory cells differed.

UMI-tagged TRB cDNA libraries were built via 5' RACE. TCRdb reprocessed the 5' RACE reads; each CDR3 protein has one entry and no DNA is given. In total, the table holds fewer than 50,000 distinct CDR3 sequences. This TCR was sampled from a human donor in good health. Some clones in this sample may be carry-over from other donors' samples. The rearrangement joins TRBV25-1 to TRBJ2-1; the TCRdb D gene call, TRBD2, has no DNA to confirm it. The sample taken for sequencing was naive CXCR3- CD8+ T cells from blood. Documented subset: CD45RO-CCR7+CD27+CD95- naive CD8+ T cells lacking CXCR3 (TNR3-). The CDR3 protein is CASSESLIIAGDNEQFF. Supplemented by reference TRBV25-1 and TRBJ2-1, the full variable domain reads EADIYQTPRYLVIGTGKKITLECSQTMGHDKMYWYQQDPGMELHLIHYSYGVNSTEKGDLSSESTVSRIRTEHFPLTLESARPSHTSQYLCASSESLIIAGDNEQFFGPGTRLTVL.